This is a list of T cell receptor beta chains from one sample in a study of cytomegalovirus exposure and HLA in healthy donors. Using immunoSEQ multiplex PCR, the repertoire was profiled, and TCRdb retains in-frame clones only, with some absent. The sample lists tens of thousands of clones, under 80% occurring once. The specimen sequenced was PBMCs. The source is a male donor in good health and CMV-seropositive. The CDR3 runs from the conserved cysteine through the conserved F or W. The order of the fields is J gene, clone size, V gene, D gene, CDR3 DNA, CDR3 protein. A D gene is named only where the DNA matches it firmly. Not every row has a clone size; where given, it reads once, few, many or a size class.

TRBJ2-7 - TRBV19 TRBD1 TGTGCCAGTAGTGCCCGGGACAGCCTATCCTACGAGCAGTACTTC CASSARDSLSYEQYF
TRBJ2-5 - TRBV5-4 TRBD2 TGTGCCAGCAGCTCGGGGACTAGACAGGAGACCCAGTACTTC CASSSGTRQETQYF
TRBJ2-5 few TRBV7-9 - TGTGCCAGCAGCCAAGGACATTCCGATGGAGAGACCCAGTACTTC CASSQGHSDGETQYF
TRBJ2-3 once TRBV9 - TGTGCCAGCAGCGTCTCCTCTACCACAGATACGCAGTATTTT CASSVSSTTDTQYF
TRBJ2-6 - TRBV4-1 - TGCGCCAGCATAGCCTCTGGGGCCAACGTCCTGACTTTC CASIASGANVLTF
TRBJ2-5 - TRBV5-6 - TGTGCCAGCAGCTTGGACGGGAAGACCCAGTACTTC CASSLDGKTQYF
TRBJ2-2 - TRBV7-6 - TGTGCCAGCAGCCTCCAACAGGGGAACACCGGGGAGCTGTTTTTT CASSLQQGNTGELFF
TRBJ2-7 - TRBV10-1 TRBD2 TGCGCCAGCAGTGGACTAGCGGGAGGGGAGCAGTACTTC CASSGLAGGEQYF
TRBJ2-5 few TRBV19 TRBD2 TGTGCCAGTAATCCCGCGGGAGGAGAGACCCAGTACTTC CASNPAGGETQYF
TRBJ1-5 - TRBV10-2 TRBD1 TGCGCCAGCAGTGATAGTAGGGGGCTTCAGCCCCAGCATTTT CASSDSRGLQPQHF
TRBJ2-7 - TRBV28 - TGTGCCAGCAGTTCGGTGGAATCCACAGGGTGGGCCTACGAGCAGTACTTC CASSSVESTGWAYEQYF
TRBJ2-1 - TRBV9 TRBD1 TGTGCCAGCAGCGTAGTGACAGGGGAGTATAGGGATGAGCAGTTCTTC CASSVVTGEYRDEQFF
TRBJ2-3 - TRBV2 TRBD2 TGTGCCAGCAGTGAAGCCCCCACAGCGGGGTTCACAGATACGCAGTATTTT CASSEAPTAGFTDTQYF
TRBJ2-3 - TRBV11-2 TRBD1 TGTGCCAGCAGCCGGCCGGGACAGAGGCCAGATACGCAGTATTTT CASSRPGQRPDTQYF
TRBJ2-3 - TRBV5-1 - TGCGCCAGCAGCTTTCGACTCCTCACAGATACGCAGTATTTT CASSFRLLTDTQYF